In its sample, the clone carrying this T cell receptor (beta chain) was seen many times. Preparation of the TCRbeta library was carried out with unique molecular identifiers. TCRdb reprocessed the PCR reads via MiXCR and lists one record per CDR3 protein. The table lists roughly 500,000 distinct CDR3 sequences, about 12% of them singletons, with approximately 5.4% in the top ten. This CDR3 contains 13 residues. The junction had 8 bases not matched to a gene; V was cut back by 7 bases and J by 3 bases. Germline V gene sequence: CDR1 SQVTM, CDR2 ANQGSEA. This sample is drawn from a study of T-cell reconstitution after alpha-beta-depleted transplantation in children.

V and J are TRBV29-1 and TRBJ2-7; 8 bases align to TRBD1. The receptor was isolated from a human donor who donated a stem cell graft to a child with combined immunodeficiency. The sequencing used PBMCs from the stem cell graft donor, collected from the stem cell graft. This CDR3 is CSAEGGQGYEQYF. The CDR3 coding sequence is TGCAGCGCGGAGGGAGGACAGGGCTACGAGCAGTACTTC.